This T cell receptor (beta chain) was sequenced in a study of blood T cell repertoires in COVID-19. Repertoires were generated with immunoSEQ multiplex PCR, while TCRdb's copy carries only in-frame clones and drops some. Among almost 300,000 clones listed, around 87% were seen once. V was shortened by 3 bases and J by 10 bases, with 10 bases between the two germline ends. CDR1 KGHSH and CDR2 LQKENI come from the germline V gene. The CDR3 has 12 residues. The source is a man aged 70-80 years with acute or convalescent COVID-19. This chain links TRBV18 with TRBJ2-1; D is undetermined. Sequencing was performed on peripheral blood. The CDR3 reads CASSPLAEEQFF. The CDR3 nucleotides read TGTGCCAGCTCACCCCTCGCGGAAGAGCAGTTCTTC.